Listed below are T cell receptor beta chains from one sample, sequenced in a study of CD8 T cells in ankylosing spondylitis. Via MiXCR, TCRdb re-called the 5' RACE reads, giving one row per CDR3 protein. The sample has about 540,000 distinct CDR3 sequences, over 9.5% seen once. Sequencing was performed on blood, either unsorted or a sorted T cell fraction (not recorded which). The receptors originated from a male donor with ankylosing spondylitis. Both conserved end residues are part of each CDR3. A D gene is named only where the DNA matches it firmly. Only some rows state a clone size, as once, few, many or a class for expanded clones.

TRBJ2-1 | TRBD1 | - | TRBV5-4 | TGTGCCAGCAGGGATGGGAAGGGGGCTTACAATGAGCAGTTCTTC | CASRDGKGAYNEQFF
TRBJ2-5 | - | few | TRBV12-3/TRBV12-4 | TGTGCCAGCAGTCCCGAAGGGGGGACCCAGTACTTC | CASSPEGGTQYF
TRBJ2-1 | - | - | TRBV24-1 | TGTGCCACCAGCGGGGTAGTGCTAGACCATGAGCAGTTCTTC | CATSGVVLDHEQFF
TRBJ2-3 | - | - | TRBV20-1 | TGCAGTGCTACCCAGCGGGTCACAGATACGCAGTATTTT | CSATQRVTDTQYF
TRBJ2-5 | - | few | TRBV25-1 | TGTGCCAGCAGTGCCGGACTAAGGAGAGGGGTTGAGACCCAGTACTTC | CASSAGLRRGVETQYF
TRBJ2-7 | - | - | TRBV5-1 | TGCGCCAGCAGCTTGGACCATGGATACGAGCAGTACTTC | CASSLDHGYEQYF
TRBJ2-6 | - | - | TRBV3-1 | TGTGCCAGCAGCCGATATCAGGGGAACGTCCTGACTTTC | CASSRYQGNVLTF
TRBJ1-1 | - | many | TRBV10-3 | TGTGCCATCAGTGAAGGCGGCCGGAACACTGAAGCTTTCTTT | CAISEGGRNTEAFF
TRBJ2-2 | - | many | TRBV12-3/TRBV12-4 | TGTGCCAGCAGTCCCGACCTCGGGGAGCTGTTTTTT | CASSPDLGELFF
TRBJ1-2 | - | - | TRBV5-1 | TGCGCCAGCAGCTTGGAGGGGTCTTCTAACTATGGCTACACCTTC | CASSLEGSSNYGYTF
TRBJ1-1 | - | many | TRBV29-1 | TGCAGCGTCCCTAGGCCAGGGACCACTGAAGCTTTCTTT | CSVPRPGTTEAFF
TRBJ2-7 | TRBD2 | - | TRBV14 | TGTGCCAGCAGCCAAGGGTGGCCTAGCGGAATATCCTACGAGCAGTACTTC | CASSQGWPSGISYEQYF
TRBJ2-5 | TRBD1 | many | TRBV10-3 | TGTGCCACCTCGGGACAGGAGCAAGAGACCCAGTACTTC | CATSGQEQETQYF
TRBJ1-5 | - | - | TRBV7-8 | TGTGCCAGCAGCTTTTATGGGGACGGTGGGCAGCCCCAGCATTTT | CASSFYGDGGQPQHF
TRBJ2-2 | - | many | TRBV3-1 | TGTGCCAGCAGCCGAGGACCACGGGTCGGGGAGCTGTTTTTT | CASSRGPRVGELFF
TRBJ1-1 | TRBD1 | many | TRBV5-1 | TGCGCCAGCAGCCCTTCCCCGACAGGGGACTTCACTGAAGCTTTCTTT | CASSPSPTGDFTEAFF
TRBJ2-2 | - | - | TRBV25-1 | TGTGCCAGCAGTGACTTTGGCAGGGAAAAAACCGGGGAGCTGTTTTTT | CASSDFGREKTGELFF
TRBJ2-1 | TRBD2 | few | TRBV5-1 | TGCGCCAGCAGCGGCACTAGCGGGAATGAGCAGTTCTTC | CASSGTSGNEQFF
TRBJ2-1 | TRBD2 | few | TRBV24-1 | TGTGCCACCAGTGATTTGCGGACTAGCGCAGGCTCCTACAATGAGCAGTTCTTC | CATSDLRTSAGSYNEQFF
TRBJ2-3 | - | - | TRBV7-2 | TGTGCCAGCAGCTTAGGGGGGGCAGGGCGGGATACGCAGTATTTT | CASSLGGAGRDTQYF
TRBJ2-3 | - | - | TRBV5-1 | TGCGCCAGCAGCCCCAGGATGAGCACAGATACGCAGTATTTT | CASSPRMSTDTQYF
TRBJ1-1 | - | few | TRBV12-3/TRBV12-4 | TGTGCCAGCAGCACGAGGGGGGAGGCTGAAGCTTTCTTT | CASSTRGEAEAFF
TRBJ1-1 | - | - | TRBV30 | TGTGCCTGGAGTGGGCAGTTGAACACTGAAGCTTTCTTT | CAWSGQLNTEAFF
TRBJ2-1 | - | many | TRBV5-1 | TGCGCCAGCAGGCAACAGGTAGAGCAGTTCTTC | CASRQQVEQFF
TRBJ2-3 | TRBD2 | many | TRBV5-1 | TGTGCCAGCAGTCTCGGACTAGCGGGATCTACAGATACGCAGTATTTT | CASSLGLAGSTDTQYF
TRBJ1-1 | - | many | TRBV20-1 | TGCAGTGCTAGAGGGGAGGGAGGCACTGAAGCTTTCTTT | CSARGEGGTEAFF
TRBJ2-1 | - | - | TRBV5-1 | TGCGCCAGCAGCTTTTATGGACAGCCGTACAATGAGCAGTTCTTC | CASSFYGQPYNEQFF
TRBJ1-2 | - | - | TRBV5-1 | TGCGCCAGCAGCTGGGATGATAGCGGCTACACCTTC | CASSWDDSGYTF
TRBJ2-5 | TRBD1 | once | TRBV4-1 | TGCGCCAGCAGCCCGACCCACTTCGGGACAGGCAAACAAGAGACCCAGTACTTC | CASSPTHFGTGKQETQYF
TRBJ2-2 | - | - | TRBV10-3 | TGTGCCATCAGTCAATTCCAGGTGCAAAGTGGTTCCGGGGAGCTGTTTTTT | CAISQFQVQSGSGELFF
TRBJ2-7 | - | many | TRBV12-3/TRBV12-4 | TGTGCCAGCAGTTTAAGGAGACTACTCACCTACGAGCAGTACTTC | CASSLRRLLTYEQYF
TRBJ1-5 | - | many | TRBV6-1 | TGTGCCAGCAAGACGTGGAATCAGCCCCAGCATTTT | CASKTWNQPQHF
TRBJ2-7 | TRBD2 | few | TRBV3-1 | TGTGCCAGCAGCCTACGGACTAGCGGGAGGGGGGAGCAGTACTTC | CASSLRTSGRGEQYF
TRBJ2-5 | - | - | TRBV20-1 | TGCAGTGCTAGAACAGGGCTAGAGACCCAGTACTTC | CSARTGLETQYF
TRBJ1-6 | - | once | TRBV5-1 | TGCTCCAGCAGCTCCCTGGGGACACCTAATTCACCCCTCCACTTT | CSSSSLGTPNSPLHF
TRBJ2-7 | TRBD1 | few | TRBV30 | TGTGCCTGGAGTTCGACAGGGTATTCCTACGAGCAGTACTTC | CAWSSTGYSYEQYF
TRBJ1-2 | TRBD1 | few | TRBV20-1 | TGCAGTGCTCGTAGGGGGCGCGTGTATGGCTACACCTTC | CSARRGRVYGYTF
TRBJ1-1 | - | few | TRBV7-9 | TGTGCCAGCAGCTTAGCCCTGGGCCTCATGAACACTGAAGCTTTCTTT | CASSLALGLMNTEAFF
TRBJ2-3 | - | few | TRBV7-9 | TGTGCCAGCAGCTTATATCGCCGAGGAACAGATACGCAGTATTTT | CASSLYRRGTDTQYF
TRBJ1-1 | - | few | TRBV29-1 | TGCAGCGTTATGACCGGGCCCATGAACACTGAAGCTTTCTTT | CSVMTGPMNTEAFF
TRBJ2-1 | TRBD2 | - | TRBV25-1 | TGTGCCAGCAGTGAGCCAGCGGGGATGGGCTACAATGAGCAGTTCTTC | CASSEPAGMGYNEQFF
TRBJ2-7 | - | - | TRBV19 | TGTGCCAGTAGTCCTCGTAGAGCCGTCGGAACCTACGAGCAGTACTTC | CASSPRRAVGTYEQYF